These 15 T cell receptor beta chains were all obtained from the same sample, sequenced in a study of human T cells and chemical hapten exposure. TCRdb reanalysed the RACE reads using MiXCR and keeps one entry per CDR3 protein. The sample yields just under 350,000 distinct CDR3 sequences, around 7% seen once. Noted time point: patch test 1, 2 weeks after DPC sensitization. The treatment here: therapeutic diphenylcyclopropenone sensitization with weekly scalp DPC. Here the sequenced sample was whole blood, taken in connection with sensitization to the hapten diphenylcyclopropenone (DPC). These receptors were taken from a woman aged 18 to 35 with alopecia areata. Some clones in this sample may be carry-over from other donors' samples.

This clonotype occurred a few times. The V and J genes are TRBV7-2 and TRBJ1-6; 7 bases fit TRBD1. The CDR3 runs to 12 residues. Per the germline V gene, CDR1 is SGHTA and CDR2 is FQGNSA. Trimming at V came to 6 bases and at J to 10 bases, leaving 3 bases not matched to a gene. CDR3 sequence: CASSQGQSPLHF. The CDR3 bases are TGTGCCAGCAGTCAGGGACAGTCACCCCTCCACTTT.

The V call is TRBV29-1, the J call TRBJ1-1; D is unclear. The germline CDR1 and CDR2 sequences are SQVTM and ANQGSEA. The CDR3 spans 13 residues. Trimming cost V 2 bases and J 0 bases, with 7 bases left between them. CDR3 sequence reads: CSVEKGMNTEAFF. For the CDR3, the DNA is TGCAGCGTTGAAAAGGGTATGAACACTGAAGCTTTCTTT.

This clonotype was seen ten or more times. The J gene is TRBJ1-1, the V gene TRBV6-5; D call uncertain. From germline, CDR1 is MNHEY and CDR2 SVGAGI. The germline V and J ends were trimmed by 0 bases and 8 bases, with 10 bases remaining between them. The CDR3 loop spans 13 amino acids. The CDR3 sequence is CASSYSLWSEAFF. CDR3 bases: TGTGCCAGCAGTTACTCGTTATGGTCAGAAGCTTTCTTT.

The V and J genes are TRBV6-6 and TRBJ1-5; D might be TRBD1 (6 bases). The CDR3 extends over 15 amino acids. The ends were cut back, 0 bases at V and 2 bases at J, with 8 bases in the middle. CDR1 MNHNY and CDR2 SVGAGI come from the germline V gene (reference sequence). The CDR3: CASSYSWTGNQPQHF. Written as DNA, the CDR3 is TGTGCCAGCAGTTACTCGTGGACAGGCAATCAGCCCCAGCATTTT.

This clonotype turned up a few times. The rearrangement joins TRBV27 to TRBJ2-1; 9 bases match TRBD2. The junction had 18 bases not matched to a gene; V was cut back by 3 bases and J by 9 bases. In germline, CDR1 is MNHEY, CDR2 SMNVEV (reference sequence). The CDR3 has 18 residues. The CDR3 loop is CASSFLLAGTLKPSEQFF. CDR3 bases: TGTGCCAGCAGTTTTTTACTAGCGGGTACACTTAAGCCCAGTGAGCAGTTCTTC.

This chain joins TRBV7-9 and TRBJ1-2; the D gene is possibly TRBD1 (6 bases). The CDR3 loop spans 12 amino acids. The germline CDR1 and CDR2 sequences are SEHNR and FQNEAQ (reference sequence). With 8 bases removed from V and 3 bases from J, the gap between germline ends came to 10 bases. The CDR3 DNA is TGTGCCAGCTCAAGGGGGGACTATGGCTACACCTTC. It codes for CASSRGDYGYTF.

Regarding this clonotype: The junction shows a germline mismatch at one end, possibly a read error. CDR3 sequence reads: CASSIGAPLSSYEQHF. For the CDR3, the DNA is TGTGCCAGTAGTATAGGGGCCCCGCTCTCCTCCTACGAGCAGCACTTC. The chain is built from TRBV19 and TRBJ2-7; no clear D gene. From germline, CDR1 is LNHDA and CDR2 SQIVND (reference sequence). The CDR3 runs 16 residues.

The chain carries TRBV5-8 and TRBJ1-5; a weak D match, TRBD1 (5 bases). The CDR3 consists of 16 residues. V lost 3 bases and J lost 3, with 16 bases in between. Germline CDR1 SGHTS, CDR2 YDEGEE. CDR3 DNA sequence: TGTGCCAGCAGCTCCCATGGGGTGGGGGTCAATCAGCCCCAGCATTTT. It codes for CASSSHGVGVNQPQHF. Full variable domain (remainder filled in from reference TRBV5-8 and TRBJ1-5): EAGVTQSPTHLIKTRGQQATLRCSPISGHTSVYWYQQALGLGLQFLLWYDEGEERNRGNFPPRFSGRQFPNYSSELNVNALELEDSALYLCASSSHGVGVNQPQHFGDGTRLSIL.

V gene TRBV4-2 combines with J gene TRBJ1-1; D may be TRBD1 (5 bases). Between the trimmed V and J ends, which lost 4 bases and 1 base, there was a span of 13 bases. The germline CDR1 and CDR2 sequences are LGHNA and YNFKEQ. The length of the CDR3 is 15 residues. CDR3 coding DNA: TGTGCCAGCAGCCCTGGTCGAGGGGAGAACACTGAAGCTTTCTTT. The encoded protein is CASSPGRGENTEAFF.

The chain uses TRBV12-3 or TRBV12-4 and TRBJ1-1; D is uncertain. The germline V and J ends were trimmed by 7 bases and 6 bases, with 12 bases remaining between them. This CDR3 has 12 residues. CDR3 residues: CASTYGYAEAFF. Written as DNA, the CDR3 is TGTGCCAGCACCTACGGGTACGCTGAAGCTTTCTTT.

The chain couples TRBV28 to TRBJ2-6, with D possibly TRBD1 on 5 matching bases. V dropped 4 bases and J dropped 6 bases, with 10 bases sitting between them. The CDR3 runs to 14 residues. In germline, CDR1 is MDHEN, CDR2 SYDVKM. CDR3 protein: CASSSRVKANVLTF. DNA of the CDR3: TGTGCCAGCAGTTCCAGGGTAAAGGCCAACGTCCTGACTTTC.

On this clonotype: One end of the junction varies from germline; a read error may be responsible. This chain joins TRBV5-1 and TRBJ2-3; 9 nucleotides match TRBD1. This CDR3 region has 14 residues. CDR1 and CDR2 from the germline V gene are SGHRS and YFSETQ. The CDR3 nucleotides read TGTGCCAGCAGCCGGGACAGGGACACAGATACGCAGTATTTT. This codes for CASSRDRDTDTQYF.

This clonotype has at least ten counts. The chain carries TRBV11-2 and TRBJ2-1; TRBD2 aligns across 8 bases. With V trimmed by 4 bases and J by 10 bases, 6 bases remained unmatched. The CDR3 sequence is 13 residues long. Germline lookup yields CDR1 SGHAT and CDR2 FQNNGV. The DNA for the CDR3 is TGTGCCAGCAGCTCGGCGGGGGGCGACGAGCAGTTCTTC. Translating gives CASSSAGGDEQFF.

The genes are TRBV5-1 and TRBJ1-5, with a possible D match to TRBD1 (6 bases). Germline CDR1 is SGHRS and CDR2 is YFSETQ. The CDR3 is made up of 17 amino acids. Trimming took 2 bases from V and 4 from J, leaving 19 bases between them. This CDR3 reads CASSFNRDRGWNQPQHF. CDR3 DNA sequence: TGCGCCAGCAGCTTTAACAGGGATAGAGGCTGGAATCAGCCCCAGCATTTT.

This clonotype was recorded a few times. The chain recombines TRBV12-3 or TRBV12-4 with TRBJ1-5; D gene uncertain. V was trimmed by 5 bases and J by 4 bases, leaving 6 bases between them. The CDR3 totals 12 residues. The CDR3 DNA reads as TGTGCCAGCAGTCAGCTGAATCAGCCCCAGCATTTT. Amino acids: CASSQLNQPQHF.